This TCR beta chain was sequenced in a study of blood T cell repertoires in COVID-19. The CDR3 totals 15 residues. The germline gives CDR1 MNHEY, CDR2 SVGAGI. Trimming took 5 bases from V and 6 from J; bases not matched to a gene: 6. How the authors handled the data: Nucleated cell number was recorded as an estimate derived from reference gene primer amplification. Assay: immunoSEQ multiplex PCR; the TCRdb copy retains only in-frame clones and omits some. The DNA was the basis for D and trimming; V, J and clone size are from that table. Of 170,000 or so clones in the sample, around nine tenths were seen once.

This clonotype was obtained from a woman between 50 and 59 years old who had recovered from COVID-19. The rearrangement links TRBV6-5 to TRBJ1-4; 10 positions agree with TRBD1. The specimen sequenced was PBMCs or T cells enriched from blood (not recorded which). CDR3: CASSIRQGAYEKLFF. The CDR3 region has the DNA TGTGCCAGCAGTATCAGACAGGGGGCATATGAAAAACTGTTTTTT.